Following are 5 T cell receptor beta chains from one sample sequenced in a study of beta chain features in type 1 diabetes (dated by TCRdb to 2016 to 2018). Libraries were constructed by the immunoSEQ multiplex PCR assay. The entire isolated RNA was reverse transcribed using the High Capacity cDNA Reverse Transcription Kit, and thus expressed TCRB transcripts were sequenced. The source is immuneACCESS, and TCRdb retained only in-frame sequences with V and J called. Part of the clones is not carried over; for the studies checked, unresolved V genes explain less than half of this, and the remainder is unexplained. This sample is represented by hundreds of thousands of clones; about 12% of them were singletons. The leading ten clones occupy 0.017% of the sample. The sequencing input was naive CD4+ T cells from blood. The meaning of the sample's cell subset or site label: true naive CD4+ T cells. These receptors all come from a young man in good health.

The chain is built from TRBV11-2 and TRBJ2-1; perhaps TRBD1 as D (5 bases). CDR3 length: 13 amino acids. V shed 7 bases and J shed 4 bases, with 11 bases lying between them. Germline CDR1 SGHAT, CDR2 FQNNGV. This chain's CDR3 is CASTGAAYNEQFF. The CDR3 nucleotides are TGTGCCAGCACTGGGGCAGCATACAATGAGCAGTTCTTC.

In this sample, this clone turned up a few times. Other DNA sequences in the same sample also yield this CDR3. The V gene is TRBV5-1, the J gene TRBJ2-3; 9 nucleotides align to TRBD2. V was pared by 2 bases and J by 6 bases, with 1 base of the junction left unmatched. CDR3 size: 13 residues. Germline CDR1 is SGHRS and CDR2 is YFSETQ. The CDR3 sequence is CASSFSGGDTQYF. The CDR3 DNA reads TGCGCCAGCAGCTTCAGCGGGGGGGATACGCAGTATTTT.

The chain couples TRBV14 to TRBJ1-1; D is ambiguous. CDR3 length: 13 amino acids. Trimming cost V 0 bases and J 2 bases, with 4 bases left between them. Germline V gives CDR1 SGHDN, CDR2 FVKESK. The CDR3, as DNA: TGTGCCAGCAGCCAAGATGTAAACACTGAAGCTTTCTTT. Protein: CASSQDVNTEAFF.

The chain recombines TRBV5-1 with TRBJ2-3; no reliable D call. CDR1 SGHRS and CDR2 YFSETQ come from the germline V gene. V was pared by 2 bases and J by 1 base, with 5 bases between. This CDR3 is 13 amino acids long. The DNA of the CDR3 is TGCGCCAGCAGCTTTGAGGGCACAGATACGCAGTATTTT. Its translation is CASSFEGTDTQYF.

This clone was counted between two and nine times. V and J are TRBV5-1 and TRBJ2-2, with 9 bases lining up with TRBD2. Germline-derived CDR1 and CDR2 are SGHRS and YFSETQ. The CDR3 is 14 residues long. J was trimmed by 7 bases and V by 4 bases; bases with no gene match: 5. CDR3: CASSESGGIGELFF. Here the CDR3 DNA reads TGCGCCAGCAGCGAAAGCGGGGGGATCGGGGAGCTGTTTTTT.